The 20 T cell receptor beta chains below come from one sample, sequenced in a study of Graves' ophthalmopathy and Graves' hyperthyroidism. Investigators amplified TCR beta CDR3 regions from RNA transcripts. HTBI primers served in a first-round RT-PCR, which a second-round multiplex PCR followed. TCRdb analysed the multiplex PCR reads with MiXCR anew, one entry per CDR3 protein. The table has 500,000 to 600,000 distinct CDR3 sequences, under 45% seen once. Sequences were obtained from peripheral blood or thyroid tissue (not recorded which). All receptors derive from an adult man with Graves' hyperthyroidism.

A remark on this clonotype: A read error may explain this, as a much larger clone is one base away. The chain has TRBV12-3 or TRBV12-4 and TRBJ2-7; D call uncertain. Trimming removed 2 bases from V and 4 bases from J, with 9 bases in between. This CDR3 contains 13 residues. DNA for the CDR3: TGTGCCAGCAGTTTACGGCCCCTATACGAGCAGTACTTC. It codes for CASSLRPLYEQYF.

The sample holds a few counts of this clonotype. The chain carries TRBV4-1 and TRBJ1-3; perhaps TRBD1 as D (5 bases). The germline gives CDR1 MGHRA, CDR2 YSYEKL. The CDR3 totals 16 residues. Trimming cost V 3 bases and J 2 bases, with 14 bases left between them. The CDR3 DNA follows: TGCGCCAGCAGCCAGGTGGGGGATCACCCTGGAAACACCATATATTTT. Its translation: CASSQVGDHPGNTIYF.

Many counts were recorded for this clonotype. The V and J genes are TRBV10-2 and TRBJ1-2, with D unresolved. The CDR3 is 16 amino acids. The germline V and J ends were trimmed by 0 bases and 0 bases, with 11 bases remaining between them. Germline values: CDR1 WSHSY, CDR2 SAAADI. CDR3: CASSESTGSPNYGYTF. The DNA for the CDR3 is TGCGCCAGCAGTGAGTCGACGGGGTCCCCTAACTATGGCTACACCTTC.

The chain recombines TRBV3-1 with TRBJ1-1; 9 bases match TRBD1. The ends lost 1 base at V and 4 bases at J; junction bases unmatched: 10. The germline V gene encodes CDR1 LGHDT and CDR2 YNNKEL (reference sequence). CDR3 length: 17 amino acids. The CDR3 DNA reads TGTGCCAGCAGCCAAGTCGGGACAGGGTTTTCAGGCACTGAAGCTTTCTTT. It specifies CASSQVGTGFSGTEAFF.

Points on this clonotype: This may stem from a read error, because a much larger clone lies one nucleotide away. This chain links TRBV6-5 with TRBJ1-2; maybe TRBD1 (6 bases). Germline V gene data show CDR1 as MNHEY and CDR2 as SVGAGI. Between the trimmed V and J ends, which lost 8 bases and 5 bases, there was a span of 21 bases. CDR3 size: 15 residues. The CDR3 nucleotides are TGTGCCAGCGGTACCGCCGTAGGGACAATGTATGGCTACACCTTC. Amino acid sequence: CASGTAVGTMYGYTF.

Ten or more counts support this clonotype. V and J are TRBV10-3 and TRBJ2-5; D is perhaps TRBD1 (6 bases). Trimming pared 3 bases from V and 7 bases from J, leaving 12 bases between. From germline, CDR1 is ENHRY and CDR2 SYGVKD. The CDR3 totals 13 residues. This CDR3 reads CAISDGGKGTQYF. CDR3 sequence (DNA): TGTGCCATCAGTGATGGGGGCAAGGGGACCCAGTACTTC.

The rearrangement joins TRBV24-1 to TRBJ1-1; no clear D gene. The better agreement between TRBJ2-1 and the DNA end casts doubt on the J call. Germline V gives CDR1 KGHDR, CDR2 SFDVKD. This CDR3 is built from 14 residues. CDR3 region: CATSDLLTGNEQFF. In DNA, the CDR3 is TGTGCCACCAGTGATTTGCTAACTGGTAATGAGCAGTTCTTC.

In its sample, this clonotype was seen many times. The chain couples TRBV29-1 to TRBJ2-7, with 9 bases matching TRBD1. This CDR3 spans 14 amino acids. The germline gives CDR1 SQVTM, CDR2 ANQGSEA. J lost 3 bases, V lost 0 bases, and 3 bases had no gene match. The CDR3, as DNA: TGCAGCGTTGAAGATCCGGGACAGGGCTACGAGCAGTACTTC. This gives the protein CSVEDPGQGYEQYF.

There are a few counts of this clonotype. The genes are TRBV5-4 and TRBJ1-1; 7 bases are shared with TRBD1. Germline lookup yields CDR1 SGHNT and CDR2 YYREEE (reference sequence). The length of the CDR3 is 12 residues. Unmatched junction bases numbered 4, after V lost 4 bases and J lost 7 bases. The CDR3 region has the DNA TGTGCCAGCAGCCAATACAGGGGTGAAGCTTTCTTT. Translated, it gives CASSQYRGEAFF.

The CDR3 protein is CASSLESGIVLNTGELFF. DNA for the CDR3: TGCGCCAGCAGCTTGGAATCGGGGATAGTTTTAAACACCGGGGAGCTGTTTTTT. The V gene is TRBV5-1, the J gene TRBJ2-2; a weak D match, TRBD2 (5 bases). Germline V lookup: CDR1 SGHRS, CDR2 YFSETQ. V shed 0 bases and J shed 2 bases, with 17 bases lying between them. The CDR3 runs to 18 residues.

In its sample, this clonotype is medium-sized. The chain has TRBV29-1 and TRBJ1-1; D is perhaps TRBD1 (6 bases). V was pared by 4 bases and J by 11 bases, with 14 bases between. Germline values: CDR1 SQVTM, CDR2 ANQGSEA. This CDR3 has 11 amino acids. Here the CDR3 reads CSVVTGSSAFF. The CDR3 region has the DNA TGCAGCGTTGTCACAGGGTCCTCGGCTTTCTTT. The full variable domain, completed using reference TRBV29-1 and TRBJ1-1, is SAVISQKPSRDICQRGTSLTIQCQVDSQVTMMFWYRQQPGQSLTLIATANQGSEATYESGFVIDKFPISRPNLTFSTLTVSNMSPEDSSIYLCSVVTGSSAFFGQGTRLTVV.

V is TRBV7-9 and J is TRBJ1-4; 8 bases align to TRBD1. Trimming at V came to 3 bases and at J to 4 bases, leaving 7 bases not matched to a gene. Germline CDR1 is SEHNR and CDR2 is FQNEAQ (reference sequence). The CDR3 loop spans 16 amino acids. In nucleotides, the CDR3 is TGTGCCAGCAGCTTTTCGACAGGGGTCGTTAATGAAAAACTGTTTTTT. Translated: CASSFSTGVVNEKLFF.

Concerning this clonotype: This sequence may be a read error, since a much larger clone differs from it by one base. The rearrangement links TRBV6-1 to TRBJ1-1; D ambiguous. Trimming removed 1 base from V and 6 bases from J, with 15 bases in between. The CDR3 sequence is 15 residues long. Germline CDR1 MNHNS, CDR2 SASEGT. CDR3 loop: CASSEVYHVAAEAFF. The CDR3 DNA follows: TGTGCCAGCAGTGAAGTCTACCATGTTGCCGCTGAAGCTTTCTTT.

This clonotype was recorded a few times. The V call is TRBV28, the J call TRBJ2-7; a weak D match, TRBD1 (6 bases). The V and J ends lost 7 bases and 5 bases respectively, with 18 bases between them. Germline V CDR1 and CDR2: MDHEN, SYDVKM. This CDR3 is 14 amino acids long. The CDR3 is CASKPPGQNHEQYF. In nucleotides, the CDR3 is TGTGCCAGCAAACCCCCGGGACAAAACCACGAGCAGTACTTC.

With regard to this clonotype: A much more abundant neighbour one base away suggests this may be a read error. The genes are TRBV6-5 and TRBJ1-2, with 9 positions matching TRBD1. Looked up from germline, CDR1 is MNHEY and CDR2 is SVGAGI. The CDR3 runs 14 residues. The CDR3 region has the DNA TGTGCCAACAGTTCCGGACAGGGGAGCTATGGCTACACCTTC. Its protein is CANSSGQGSYGYTF.

This clonotype has at least ten counts. The chain recombines TRBV7-2 with TRBJ2-3; possible D gene TRBD1, 6 bases. V was shortened by 2 bases and J by 6 bases, with 12 bases between the two germline ends. This CDR3 has 14 amino acids. Per the germline V gene, CDR1 is SGHTA and CDR2 is FQGNSA. CDR3 coding DNA: TGTGCCAGCAGCTTACTATCAGGGGCGGATACGCAGTATTTT. It translates to CASSLLSGADTQYF.

This clonotype was recorded a few times. The genes are TRBV2 and TRBJ2-7, with 11 bases that match TRBD2. The V gene end was trimmed by 6 bases and the J gene end by 5 bases; junction bases not matched to a gene: 9. Germline CDR1 reads SNHLY; CDR2 reads FYNNEI. The CDR3 runs to 15 residues. In DNA, the CDR3 is TGTGCCAGCAGCGTACTAGCGGGGGCTTGGGACGAGCAGTACTTC. Protein product: CASSVLAGAWDEQYF.

This clonotype was found many times. The rearrangement links TRBV2 to TRBJ1-2, with D perhaps matching TRBD1 (6 bases). CDR1 SNHLY and CDR2 FYNNEI come from the germline V gene. The CDR3 consists of 12 residues. With 7 bases removed from V and 3 bases from J, the gap between germline ends came to 9 bases. The CDR3 DNA reads TGTGCCAGCACAGGGGAGGACTATGGCTACACCTTC. It is translated as CASTGEDYGYTF.

This clonotype was counted ten times or more. This rearrangement joins TRBV5-8 to TRBJ1-1; possibly TRBD1 for D (6 bases). The germline V gene has CDR1 SGHTS and CDR2 YDEGEE. With 4 bases removed from V and 0 bases from J, the gap between germline ends came to 13 bases. There are 15 residues in the CDR3. In DNA, the CDR3 is TGTGCCAGCAGCCCACAGGGTCCGGTGAACACTGAAGCTTTCTTT. Translation: CASSPQGPVNTEAFF.

This clonotype turned up a few times. The chain employs TRBV7-9 and TRBJ2-5; maybe TRBD2 (6 bases). The CDR3 length is 14 residues. Trimming took 3 bases from V and 0 from J, leaving 8 bases between them. Germline V gene lookup returns CDR1 SEHNR and CDR2 FQNEAQ (reference sequence). CDR3 DNA: TGTGCCAGCAGCTTCCGGGAGTACCAAGAGACCCAGTACTTC. Protein: CASSFREYQETQYF.